Described below is a single TCR beta chain sequence and its context. The data are from a study of OX40 agonist ivuxolimab in advanced cancers. Profiled with immunoSEQ multiplex PCR; TCRdb holds only in-frame clones, not every one. Of about 54,000 clones in the sample, approximately 89% are singletons; the top ten hold roughly 12%. In germline, CDR1 is KGHSH, CDR2 LQKENI. V was trimmed by 0 bases and J by 5 bases, leaving 16 bases between them. This CDR3 is built from 17 residues. J is TRBJ2-2 and V is TRBV18; a weak D match, TRBD1 (6 bases). This clonotype originated in an adult with an advanced solid tumor such as melanoma, head and neck, liver or kidney cancer. Sequencing used CD4+ or CD8+ T cells sorted from blood, obtained in a trial of the OX40 agonist ivuxolimab. The CDR3 region has the DNA TGTGCCAGCTCACCACCTTCCGCAGGGGCGAGGACCGGGGAGCTGTTTTTT. It translates to CASSPPSAGARTGELFF.